This is a list of T cell receptor beta chains from one sample in a study of OX40 agonist ivuxolimab in advanced cancers. The repertoire was sequenced with immunoSEQ multiplex PCR; TCRdb's copy has only in-frame clones and lacks some. The top ten hold approximately 0.7% of the sample, which has over 55,000 clones, approximately 80% seen once. This specimen consisted of CD4+ or CD8+ T cells sorted from blood, obtained in a trial of the OX40 agonist ivuxolimab. Receptors were obtained from an adult with an advanced solid tumor such as melanoma, head and neck, liver or kidney cancer. Each CDR3 is given with its conserved first and last residue. A D gene is named only where the DNA matches it firmly. Some rows have no size entry. The others give once, few or many, or a class for an expanded clone.

clone_size | j_call | d_call | v_call | cdr3_aa | cdr3_nt
NA | TRBJ2-3 | NA | TRBV6-5 | CASSYGGRGGDTQYF | TGTGCCAGCAGTTACGGGGGGAGAGGGGGAGATACGCAGTATTTT
NA | TRBJ2-7 | NA | TRBV18 | CASSPVNSPYEQYF | TGTGCCAGCTCACCAGTGAACAGCCCCTACGAGCAGTACTTC
NA | TRBJ1-6 | NA | TRBV11-2 | CASSQGLHYNSPLHF | TGTGCCAGCAGCCAGGGACTTCACTATAATTCACCCCTCCACTTT
NA | TRBJ1-5 | TRBD1 | TRBV30 | CAWSRDSSRPQHF | TGTGCCTGGAGCCGGGACAGCTCGAGGCCCCAGCATTTT
NA | TRBJ2-2 | NA | TRBV19 | CATKEGRVYTGELFF | TGTGCCACAAAAGAGGGGAGAGTCTACACCGGGGAGCTGTTTTTT
NA | TRBJ2-3 | TRBD2 | TRBV11-2 | CASSPTAGGPSDTQYF | TGTGCCAGCAGCCCTACGGCGGGGGGGCCTTCAGATACGCAGTATTTT
NA | TRBJ2-5 | NA | TRBV6-4 | CASRTGAQETQYF | TGTGCCAGCAGGACCGGGGCCCAAGAGACCCAGTACTTC
NA | TRBJ2-7 | TRBD2 | TRBV10-1 | CASSESGRAYEQYF | TGCGCCAGCAGTGAGAGCGGGAGGGCCTACGAGCAGTACTTC
NA | TRBJ1-1 | NA | TRBV6-6 | CASSYSAQNTEAFF | TGTGCCAGCAGTTACTCGGCACAGAACACTGAAGCTTTCTTT
NA | TRBJ2-2 | TRBD2 | TRBV25-1 | CASRTSNTGELFF | TGTGCCAGCAGGACTAGCAACACCGGGGAGCTGTTTTTT
few | TRBJ2-5 | TRBD2 | TRBV2 | CASSEGLAGQETQYF | TGTGCCAGCAGTGAGGGACTAGCTGGGCAGGAGACCCAGTACTTC
NA | TRBJ2-7 | NA | TRBV9 | CASSVGTAVSGEQYF | TGTGCCAGCAGCGTAGGGACAGCCGTATCTGGAGAGCAGTACTTC
NA | TRBJ1-2 | NA | TRBV7-3 | CASSPDRRSGYTF | TGTGCCAGCAGCCCGGACCGACGGAGTGGCTACACCTTC
NA | TRBJ2-5 | TRBD2 | TRBV5-1 | CASSRTSGGLETQYF | TGCGCCAGCAGCAGGACTAGCGGGGGATTGGAGACCCAGTACTTC
NA | TRBJ1-1 | TRBD1 | TRBV27 | CASSPQTGFENTEAFF | TGTGCCAGCAGTCCCCAGACAGGGTTCGAGAACACTGAAGCTTTCTTT
NA | TRBJ2-4 | NA | TRBV6-1 | CASTRAGEDIQYF | TGTGCCAGCACCCGGGCAGGGGAGGACATTCAGTACTTC
few | TRBJ1-4 | NA | TRBV30 | CAWRAMSGVEKLFF | TGTGCCTGGCGGGCGATGAGCGGTGTGGAAAAACTGTTTTTT
NA | TRBJ2-2 | NA | TRBV7-6 | CASSLAPNTGELFF | TGTGCCAGCAGCTTAGCGCCAAACACCGGGGAGCTGTTTTTT
NA | TRBJ2-2 | TRBD2 | TRBV6-5 | CASRGLVETGELFF | TGTGCCAGCAGGGGACTAGTGGAGACCGGGGAGCTGTTTTTT
NA | TRBJ2-3 | TRBD2 | TRBV11-3 | CASSLTSSDTQYF | TGTGCCAGCAGCTTGACTAGCTCAGATACGCAGTATTTT
NA | TRBJ1-6 | NA | TRBV7-8 | CASSLPSGQLNSPLHF | TGTGCCAGCAGCCTCCCTTCGGGGCAGCTTAATTCACCCCTCCACTTT
NA | TRBJ1-1 | TRBD1 | TRBV9 | CASSVDLGQPNTEAFF | TGTGCCAGCAGCGTGGACCTGGGACAGCCAAACACTGAAGCTTTCTTT
NA | TRBJ1-1 | NA | TRBV10-2 | CASTFARGTEAFF | TGCGCCAGCACGTTCGCGAGGGGAACTGAAGCTTTCTTT
NA | TRBJ2-7 | TRBD1 | TRBV5-1 | CASSSGQGITSPYEQYF | TGCGCCAGCAGCTCTGGACAGGGTATCACCTCACCCTACGAGCAGTACTTC
NA | TRBJ2-1 | TRBD1 | TRBV7-9 | CASSDRTGGTWDEQFF | TGTGCCAGCAGCGATCGGACAGGGGGCACGTGGGATGAGCAGTTCTTC
NA | TRBJ2-4 | NA | TRBV7-8 | CASSVTRDHLAKNIQYF | TGTGCCAGCAGCGTGACCAGGGACCATTTAGCCAAAAACATTCAGTACTTC
NA | TRBJ2-7 | NA | TRBV7-9 | CASSLALLYEQYF | TGTGCCAGCAGCTTAGCCCTACTCTACGAGCAGTACTTC
once | TRBJ2-1 | NA | TRBV5-1 | CASSLGGPTGHNEQFF | TGCGCCAGCAGCTTGGGGGGCCCGACAGGCCACAATGAGCAGTTCTTC
once | TRBJ2-1 | NA | TRBV5-4 | CASSLSGIYYNEQFF | TGTGCCAGCAGCTTGTCTGGGATCTACTACAATGAGCAGTTCTTC
few | TRBJ2-5 | TRBD1 | TRBV5-1 | CASSLDRTGAQYF | TGCGCCAGCAGCTTGGACCGTACAGGGGCCCAGTACTTC
NA | TRBJ1-1 | NA | TRBV5-6 | CASSQLTAPGGNTEAFF | TGTGCCAGCAGCCAATTGACAGCCCCGGGCGGGAACACTGAAGCTTTCTTT
NA | TRBJ1-1 | NA | TRBV7-9 | CATGVAEAFF | TGTGCCACCGGGGTGGCTGAAGCTTTCTTT
NA | TRBJ2-4 | NA | TRBV6-5 | CASSYRDPELRNIQYF | TGTGCCAGCAGTTACCGTGACCCGGAGTTAAGAAACATTCAGTACTTC
NA | TRBJ2-7 | NA | TRBV6-5 | CASNPPYVPHEQYF | TGTGCCAGCAACCCCCCCTACGTGCCCCACGAGCAGTACTTC
NA | TRBJ1-5 | NA | TRBV19 | CASSIGRGTNQPQHF | TGTGCCAGTAGTATTGGCAGGGGCACAAATCAGCCCCAGCATTTT
once | TRBJ2-2 | NA | TRBV29-1 | CSVARTGELFF | TGCAGCGTTGCAAGGACCGGGGAGCTGTTTTTT
few | TRBJ1-1 | TRBD1 | TRBV27 | CASSSSGQGLAFF | TGTGCCAGCAGCTCCTCGGGACAGGGATTGGCTTTCTTT
NA | TRBJ1-3 | NA | TRBV6-5 | CASSLGPDSGNTIYF | TGTGCCAGCAGCCTCGGACCGGACTCTGGAAACACCATATATTTT
few | TRBJ2-6 | NA | TRBV2 | CASGGNVLTF | TGTGCCAGTGGAGGCAACGTCCTGACTTTC
once | TRBJ2-1 | TRBD2 | TRBV7-6 | CASSLSGGFNEQFF | TGTGCCAGCAGCTTGAGCGGGGGGTTCAATGAGCAGTTCTTC
NA | TRBJ1-5 | NA | TRBV7-9 | CASSLVRITVYSNQPQHF | TGTGCCAGCAGCTTAGTCAGAATAACAGTGTATAGCAATCAGCCCCAGCATTTT
NA | TRBJ2-2 | TRBD1 | TRBV7-6 | CASSSGTGNTGELFF | TGTGCCAGCAGTTCCGGGACAGGGAACACCGGGGAGCTGTTTTTT
NA | TRBJ2-7 | TRBD1 | TRBV5-1 | CASSLRTGADEQYF | TGCGCCAGCAGCTTGAGGACAGGGGCCGACGAGCAGTACTTC
NA | TRBJ1-2 | NA | TRBV6-5 | CASSYSRINYGYTF | TGTGCCAGCAGTTACTCTCGAATTAACTATGGCTACACCTTC
NA | TRBJ1-2 | TRBD1 | TRBV5-6 | CASSLDRGAYTF | TGTGCCAGCAGCTTGGACAGGGGAGCCTACACCTTC
NA | TRBJ2-7 | TRBD2 | TRBV5-1 | CASSPGTNSYEQYF | TGCGCCAGCAGCCCCGGGACTAACTCCTACGAGCAGTACTTC
NA | TRBJ2-5 | NA | TRBV5-1 | CASSLTVMGQETQYF | TGCGCCAGCAGCTTGACGGTGATGGGCCAAGAGACCCAGTACTTC
once | TRBJ1-5 | NA | TRBV6-1 | CASRTPGSNQPQHF | TGTGCCAGCAGAACCCCCGGGAGCAATCAGCCCCAGCATTTT
NA | TRBJ1-1 | NA | TRBV5-6 | CASSLVGRNTEAFF | TGTGCCAGCAGCTTGGTTGGCAGGAACACTGAAGCTTTCTTT
NA | TRBJ2-1 | NA | TRBV27 | CASSEGTLNEQFF | TGTGCCAGCAGCGAAGGAACCCTTAATGAGCAGTTCTTC
NA | TRBJ1-1 | TRBD1 | TRBV19 | CASRPMEGAGSTEAFF | TGTGCCAGTAGACCTATGGAGGGGGCGGGAAGTACTGAAGCTTTCTTT
NA | TRBJ2-7 | NA | TRBV5-1 | CASSPSGFYEQYF | TGCGCCAGCAGCCCTTCGGGGTTTTACGAGCAGTACTTC
NA | TRBJ2-1 | NA | TRBV7-9 | CASSPPRGRGYNEQFF | TGTGCCAGCAGCCCCCCTCGGGGCCGGGGATACAATGAGCAGTTCTTC
NA | TRBJ2-1 | NA | TRBV7-3 | CASSLTLYNEQFF | TGTGCCAGCAGCTTAACCCTTTACAATGAGCAGTTCTTC
NA | TRBJ2-2 | TRBD1 | TRBV2 | CASRDRGLGELFF | TGTGCCAGCAGGGACAGGGGGCTCGGGGAGCTGTTTTTT
NA | TRBJ2-3 | NA | TRBV2 | CASSPLVPDTQYF | TGTGCCAGCAGTCCACTAGTGCCAGATACGCAGTATTTT
few | TRBJ1-1 | NA | TRBV29-1 | CSVAAGWGMNTEAFF | TGCAGCGTTGCTGCCGGGTGGGGAATGAACACTGAAGCTTTCTTT